These 13 T cell receptor beta chains originate from one sample sequenced in a study of blood T cell repertoires in COVID-19. Assay used: immunoSEQ multiplex PCR; TCRdb lists only in-frame clones, some missing. The data show some 100,000 clones, with around 93% seen just once and around 1.8% held by the top ten. The sequencing sample was made of peripheral blood. These receptors originate from a human donor with active COVID-19. The donor label of this sample is uncertain.

The rearrangement uses TRBV3-1 (or the pseudogene TRBV3-2) and TRBJ1-1; D is possibly TRBD1 (5 bases). V was pared by 4 bases and J by 1 base, with 16 bases between. The CDR3 is 16 amino acids. Germline CDR1 LGHDT, CDR2 YNNKEL (reference sequence). The CDR3 bases are TGTGCCAGCAGCCTCCTTCGGGACGGGAGGAACACTGAAGCTTTCTTT. Its translation is CASSLLRDGRNTEAFF.

The chain couples TRBV5-1 to TRBJ2-1, with D hard to call. Trimming left V 4 bases short and J 6 bases short, with 8 bases between. This CDR3 is built from 12 residues. Germline values: CDR1 SGHRS, CDR2 YFSETQ. CDR3 bases: TGCGCCAGCAGCCCTGAAGCCAATGAGCAGTTCTTC. Its protein is CASSPEANEQFF.

CDR3 bases: TGCGCCAGCAGCCTCATCACAGGGGGCGAGGGCTATGGCTACACCTTC. Translated: CASSLITGGEGYGYTF. The V and J genes are TRBV5-1 and TRBJ1-2, with TRBD1 identical over 9 bases. V lost 4 bases, J lost 4 bases, and 11 bases stayed unmatched. Germline V CDR1 and CDR2: SGHRS, YFSETQ. The CDR3 covers 16 residues.

The V call is TRBV4-1, the J call TRBJ2-3; possible D gene TRBD1, 5 bases. V dropped 4 bases and J dropped 3 bases, with 11 bases sitting between them. The germline CDR1 and CDR2 sequences are MGHRA and YSYEKL. The CDR3 is 14 residues long. Written as DNA, the CDR3 is TGCGCCAGCAGCCCGATAGGGGCAACAGATACGCAGTATTTT. Residues: CASSPIGATDTQYF.

The CDR3 protein is CASSPMSNEQFF. The DNA for the CDR3 is TGTGCCAGCAGTCCCATGTCAAATGAGCAGTTCTTC. The chain employs TRBV3-1 (or the pseudogene TRBV3-2) and TRBJ2-1; D is unclear. This CDR3 spans 12 amino acids. Germline CDR1 reads LGHDT; CDR2 reads YNNKEL (reference sequence). V gave up 6 bases and J gave up 7 bases, with 10 bases separating them.

The J gene is TRBJ1-3, the V gene TRBV19; TRBD1 is a possible D gene (6 bases). CDR1 is LNHDA, CDR2 SQIVND, per germline (reference sequence). V lost 5 bases and J lost 0, with 14 bases in between. The CDR3 runs to 16 residues. CDR3 sequence reads: CASSPTTGHSGNTIYF. CDR3 DNA sequence: TGTGCCAGTAGTCCGACGACAGGCCACTCTGGAAACACCATATATTTT.

This clone was seen more than once but under ten times. The J gene is TRBJ2-7, the V gene TRBV7-3; 13 positions match TRBD2. This CDR3 has 15 residues. Trimming removed 5 bases from V and 3 bases from J; junction bases left unmatched: 4. Germline loops: CDR1 SGHTA, CDR2 FQGTGA. The CDR3 nucleotides read TGTGCCAGCAGCCTGGGACTAGCGGGGAGCTACGAGCAGTACTTC. It specifies CASSLGLAGSYEQYF.

This clone was seen a handful of times. The genes are TRBV5-5 and TRBJ2-3, with D possibly TRBD2 on 5 matching bases. The CDR3 loop spans 14 amino acids. CDR1 and CDR2 from the germline V gene are SGHKS and YYEKEE (reference sequence). Trimming removed 4 bases from V and 3 bases from J, with 12 bases in between. This chain's CDR3 is CASSLASRTDTQYF. CDR3 coding DNA: TGTGCCAGCAGCCTAGCTAGTAGGACAGATACGCAGTATTTT.

The chain combines TRBV7-2 with TRBJ2-1; the match to TRBD2 covers 10 bases. The CDR3 totals 15 residues. V lost 2 bases to trimming and J lost 6 bases; unmatched junction nucleotides: 4. Per the germline V gene, CDR1 is SGHTA and CDR2 is FQGNSA. CDR3 DNA: TGTGCCAGCAGCTTAAAGCGGGGGGGCCCCAATGAGCAGTTCTTC. Protein: CASSLKRGGPNEQFF.

This chain links TRBV7-2 with TRBJ1-4; 7 bases line up with TRBD1. From germline, CDR1 is SGHTA and CDR2 FQGNSA. The J segment lost 7 bases and the V segment lost 5 bases, leaving 13 bases of the junction unmatched. This CDR3 has 16 amino acids. CDR3 coding DNA: TGTGCCAGCAGCCGCCGGGACAGCGGAGGAGGTGAAAAACTGTTTTTT. Protein product: CASSRRDSGGGEKLFF.

The chain carries TRBV7-8 and TRBJ2-3; 11 nucleotides agree with TRBD2. The CDR3 consists of 20 residues. CDR1 is SGHVS and CDR2 is FQNEAQ in the germline V gene. The V gene end was trimmed by 1 base and the J gene end by 0 bases; junction bases not matched to a gene: 12. Here the CDR3 reads CASSLGSWVTSGVSTDTQYF. DNA for the CDR3: TGTGCCAGCAGCTTAGGCTCGTGGGTGACTAGCGGGGTTAGCACAGATACGCAGTATTTT.

This clone was detected once. This sequence joins TRBV7-3 and TRBJ2-2; no clear D gene. The germline gives CDR1 SGHTA, CDR2 FQGTGA. Trimming removed 5 bases at V and 4 bases at J, with 8 bases between. The CDR3 length is 13 residues. CDR3 DNA sequence: TGTGCCAGCAGCCGACCAGGCACCGGGGAGCTGTTTTTT. Encoded protein: CASSRPGTGELFF.

The CDR3 nucleotides are TGTGCCAGCAGCTTACCCACTAGCGGGGTGGGAGATACGCAGTATTTT. Its translation is CASSLPTSGVGDTQYF. The rearrangement uses TRBV5-5 and TRBJ2-3; TRBD2 aligns across 10 bases. Looked up from germline, CDR1 is SGHKS and CDR2 is YYEKEE (reference sequence). The CDR3 contains 16 residues. The junction had 8 bases not matched to a gene; V was cut back by 2 bases and J by 5 bases. Drawing the rest from reference TRBV5-5 and TRBJ2-3, the complete variable domain is DAGVTQSPTHLIKTRGQQVTLRCSPISGHKSVSWYQQVLGQGPQFIFQYYEKEERGRGNFPDRFSARQFPNYSSELNVNALLLGDSALYLCASSLPTSGVGDTQYFGPGTRLTVL.